The rows below give T cell receptor beta chains drawn from one sample of a study of blood T cell repertoires in COVID-19. The method was immunoSEQ multiplex PCR; TCRdb's version includes in-frame clones alone and lacks a portion of them. The data show under 300,000 clones, with approximately 90% seen just once and roughly 2% held by the top ten. Sequenced sample: PBMCs or T cells enriched from blood (not recorded which). The origin of the receptors is a woman aged 60-75 years in a cohort exposed to, infected with or recovered from COVID-19 (not recorded which). CDR3s include the opening cysteine and the closing phenylalanine or tryptophan. The order of the fields is J gene, clone size, V gene, D gene, CDR3 DNA, CDR3 protein. D genes are given only for firm matches. Clone size appears in some rows only: once, few, many, or a class for an expanded clone.

TRBJ2-1	few	TRBV7-9	TRBD1	TGTGCCAGCAGCTTACAGGGGGCGGGATACAATGAGCAGTTCTTC	CASSLQGAGYNEQFF
TRBJ2-2	-	TRBV12-3/TRBV12-4	-	TGTGCCAGCAGAGGACTAACCGGGGAGCTGTTTTTT	CASRGLTGELFF
TRBJ2-3	-	TRBV20-1	TRBD2	TGCAGTGCTCTGGGGGGGGATACGCAGTATTTT	CSALGGDTQYF
TRBJ1-5	-	TRBV30	TRBD1	TGTGCCTGGCAGCCCGGCCGGACAGGGCACCAGCCCCAGCATTTT	CAWQPGRTGHQPQHF
TRBJ2-7	-	TRBV27	TRBD2	TGTGCCAGCAGCCCCGTGGCGGGAGACGAGCAGTACTTC	CASSPVAGDEQYF
TRBJ2-7	-	TRBV5-1	-	TGCGCCAGCAGCTCTAGCTTACAAAATTACGAGCAGTACTTC	CASSSSLQNYEQYF
TRBJ2-1	-	TRBV27	TRBD2	TGTGCCAGCACCAGATGGAGCGGGAGTTCGGGGGATGAGCAGTTCTTC	CASTRWSGSSGDEQFF
TRBJ1-5	-	TRBV19	-	TGTGCCAGTAGTATGGCCACATCCCGAAATCAGCCCCAGCATTTT	CASSMATSRNQPQHF
TRBJ1-2	few	TRBV27	-	TGTGCCAGCAGTCCTACCGACAGACCTAACTATGGCTACACCTTC	CASSPTDRPNYGYTF
TRBJ2-5	-	TRBV18	TRBD1	TGTGCCAGCTCACCCCTTGGGACAGGGGAGGCTACCCAGTACTTC	CASSPLGTGEATQYF
TRBJ2-3	-	TRBV10-1	TRBD2	TGCGCCAGCCCTCGTCGGCGGGAGGGGCCTTCCGGCACAGATACGCAGTATTTT	CASPRRREGPSGTDTQYF
TRBJ1-2	-	TRBV3-1/TRBV3-2	-	TGTGCCAGCAGCCAAGGGGCGCAGAAGGCGTATGGCTACACCTTC	CASSQGAQKAYGYTF
TRBJ1-2	-	TRBV9	TRBD1	TGTGCCAGCAGCGTTACGGGACAGGGGAGCTATGGCTACACCTTC	CASSVTGQGSYGYTF
TRBJ2-5	-	TRBV6-6	TRBD1	TGTGCCAGCAGCCGATCTCCGGGACAGGGGGGGGAGACCCAGTACTTC	CASSRSPGQGGETQYF